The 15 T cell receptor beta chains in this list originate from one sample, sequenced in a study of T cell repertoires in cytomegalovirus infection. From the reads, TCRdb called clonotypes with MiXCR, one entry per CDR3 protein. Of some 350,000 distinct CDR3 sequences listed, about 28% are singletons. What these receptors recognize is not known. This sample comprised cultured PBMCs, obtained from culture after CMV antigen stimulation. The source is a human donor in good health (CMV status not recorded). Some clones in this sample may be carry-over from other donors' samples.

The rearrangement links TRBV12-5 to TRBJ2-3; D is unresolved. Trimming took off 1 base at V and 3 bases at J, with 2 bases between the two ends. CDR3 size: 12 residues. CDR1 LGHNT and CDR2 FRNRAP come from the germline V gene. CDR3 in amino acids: CASGLETDTQYF. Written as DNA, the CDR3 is TGTGCTAGTGGTTTGGAGACAGATACGCAGTATTTT. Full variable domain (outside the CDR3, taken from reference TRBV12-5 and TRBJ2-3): DARVTQTPRHKVTEMGQEVTMRCQPILGHNTVFWYRQTMMQGLELLAYFRNRAPLDDSGMPKDRFSAEMPDATLATLKIQPSEPRDSAVYFCASGLETDTQYFGPGTRLTVL.

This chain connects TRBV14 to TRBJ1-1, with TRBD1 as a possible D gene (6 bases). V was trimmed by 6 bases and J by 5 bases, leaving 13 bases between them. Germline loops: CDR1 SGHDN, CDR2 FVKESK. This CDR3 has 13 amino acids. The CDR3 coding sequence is TGTGCCAGCAGTACAGGGCGCCTGACTGAAGCTTTCTTT. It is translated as CASSTGRLTEAFF.

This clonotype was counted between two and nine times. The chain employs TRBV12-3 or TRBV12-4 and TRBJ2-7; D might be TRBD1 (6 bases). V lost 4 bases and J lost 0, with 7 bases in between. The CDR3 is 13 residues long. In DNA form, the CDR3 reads TGTGCCAGCAGTTCGGACAGCTCCTACGAGCAGTACTTC. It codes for CASSSDSSYEQYF.

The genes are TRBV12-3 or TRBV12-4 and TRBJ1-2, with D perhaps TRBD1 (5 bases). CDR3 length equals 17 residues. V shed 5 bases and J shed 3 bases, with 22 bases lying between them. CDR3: CASSTTPSGSGDYGYTF. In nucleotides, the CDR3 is TGTGCCAGCAGTACCACCCCTTCCGGGTCGGGGGACTATGGCTACACCTTC.

The CDR3 sequence is CASSLHAGNRVYGYTF. The CDR3 DNA reads as TGTGCCAGTAGTCTCCACGCCGGGAATCGAGTATATGGCTACACCTTC. The chain is built from TRBV19 and TRBJ1-2; D gene unclear. Trimming cost V 5 bases and J 5 bases, with 21 bases left between them. Germline loops: CDR1 LNHDA, CDR2 SQIVND (reference sequence). The CDR3 has 16 residues.

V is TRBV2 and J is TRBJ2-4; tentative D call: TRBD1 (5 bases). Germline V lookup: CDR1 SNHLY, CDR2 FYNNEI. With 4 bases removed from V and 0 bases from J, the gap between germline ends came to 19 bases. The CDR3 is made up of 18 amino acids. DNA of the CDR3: TGTGCCAGCAGTGTCGTACAGGTCCCGTTATTAGCCAAAAACATTCAGTACTTC. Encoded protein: CASSVVQVPLLAKNIQYF.

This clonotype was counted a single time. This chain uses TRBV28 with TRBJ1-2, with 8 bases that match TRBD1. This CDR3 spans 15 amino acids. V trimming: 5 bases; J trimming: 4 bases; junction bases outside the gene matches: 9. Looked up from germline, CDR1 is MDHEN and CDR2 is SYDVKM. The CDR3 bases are TGTGCCAGCAGTCCCTGGACAGGGTGGGCCTATGGCTACACCTTC. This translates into CASSPWTGWAYGYTF.

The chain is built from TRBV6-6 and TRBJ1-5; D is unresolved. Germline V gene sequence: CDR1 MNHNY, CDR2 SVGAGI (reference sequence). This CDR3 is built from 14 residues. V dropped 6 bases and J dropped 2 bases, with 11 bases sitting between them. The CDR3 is CASSSDNGNQPQHF. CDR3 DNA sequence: TGTGCCAGCAGCAGTGACAATGGCAATCAGCCCCAGCATTTT.

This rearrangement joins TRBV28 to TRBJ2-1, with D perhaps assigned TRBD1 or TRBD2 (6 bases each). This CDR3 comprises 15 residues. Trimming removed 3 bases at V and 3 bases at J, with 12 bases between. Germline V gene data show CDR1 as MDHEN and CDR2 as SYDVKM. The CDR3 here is CASSFPEGDYNEQFF. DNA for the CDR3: TGTGCCAGCAGTTTTCCGGAGGGGGACTACAATGAGCAGTTCTTC.

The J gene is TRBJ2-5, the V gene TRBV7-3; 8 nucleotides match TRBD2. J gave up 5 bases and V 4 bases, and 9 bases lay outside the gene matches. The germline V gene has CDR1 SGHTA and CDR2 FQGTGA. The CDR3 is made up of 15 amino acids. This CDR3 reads CASSSPTSAVETQYF. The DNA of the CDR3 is TGTGCCAGCAGCTCCCCGACTAGCGCTGTGGAGACCCAGTACTTC. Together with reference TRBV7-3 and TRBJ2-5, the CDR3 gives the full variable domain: GAGVSQTPSNKVTEKGKYVELRCDPISGHTALYWYRQSLGQGPEFLIYFQGTGAADDSGLPNDRFFAVRPEGSVSTLKIQRTERGDSAVYLCASSSPTSAVETQYFGPGTRLLVL.

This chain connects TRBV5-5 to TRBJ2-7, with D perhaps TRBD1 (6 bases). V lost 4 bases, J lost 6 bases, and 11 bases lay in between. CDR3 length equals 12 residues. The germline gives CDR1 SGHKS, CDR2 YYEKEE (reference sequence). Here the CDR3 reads CASSLTGIEQYF. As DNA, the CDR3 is TGTGCCAGCAGCCTAACAGGGATCGAGCAGTACTTC.

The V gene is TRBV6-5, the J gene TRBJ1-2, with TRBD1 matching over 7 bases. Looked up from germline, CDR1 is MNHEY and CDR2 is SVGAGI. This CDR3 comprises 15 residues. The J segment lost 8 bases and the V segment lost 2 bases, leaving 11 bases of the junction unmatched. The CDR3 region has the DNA TGTGCCAGCAGTTACCTATACAGGGGCGGCGAGGGCTACACCTTC. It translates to CASSYLYRGGEGYTF.

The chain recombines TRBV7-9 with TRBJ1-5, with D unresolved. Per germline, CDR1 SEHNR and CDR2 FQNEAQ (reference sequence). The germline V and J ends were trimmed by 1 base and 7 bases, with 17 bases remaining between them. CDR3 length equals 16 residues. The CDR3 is CASSLVDLQNVQPQHF. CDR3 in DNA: TGTGCCAGCAGCTTAGTGGATTTACAGAACGTACAGCCCCAGCATTTT.

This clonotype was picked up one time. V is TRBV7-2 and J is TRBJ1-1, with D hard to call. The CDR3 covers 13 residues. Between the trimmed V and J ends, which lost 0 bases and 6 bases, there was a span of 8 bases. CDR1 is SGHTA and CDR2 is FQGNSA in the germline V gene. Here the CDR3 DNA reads TGTGCCAGCAGCTTAGCTAGGACCCCTGAAGCTTTCTTT. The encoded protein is CASSLARTPEAFF.

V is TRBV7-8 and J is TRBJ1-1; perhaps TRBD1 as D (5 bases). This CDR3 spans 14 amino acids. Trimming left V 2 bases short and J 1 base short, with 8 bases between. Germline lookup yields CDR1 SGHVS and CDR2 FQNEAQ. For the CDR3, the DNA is TGTGCCAGCAGCTTATCGAGGGGGAACACTGAAGCTTTCTTT. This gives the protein CASSLSRGNTEAFF.